Listed below are T cell receptor beta chains from one sample, sequenced in a study of shared clonotypes between healthy human individuals. Sequencing was performed with immunoSEQ multiplex PCR; in TCRdb, only in-frame clones are kept and a portion is missing. The sample lists a few hundred thousand clones, around 96% seen once, with 0.32% in the top ten. The specimen sequenced was memory CD8+ T cells sorted from blood. These receptor sequences come from a man younger than 45 in good health. Both conserved end residues are part of each CDR3. Fields, in order: V gene, J gene, clone size, D gene, CDR3 DNA, CDR3 protein. A D gene is named only where the DNA matches it firmly. The listing skips clone size in some rows; elsewhere it reads once, few, many or a size class.

TRBV27	TRBJ2-1	few	TRBD2	TGTGCCAGCAATAGCGGGAGTACGGCTGAGCAGTTCTTC	CASNSGSTAEQFF
TRBV6-5	TRBJ1-5	.	TRBD1	TGTGCCAGCAGTTACTCAGGGGGCGACAATCAGCCCCAGCATTTT	CASSYSGGDNQPQHF
TRBV4-2	TRBJ2-5	.	.	TGTGCCAGCAGCCAACACCGGGACACTCAAGAGACCCAGTACTTC	CASSQHRDTQETQYF
TRBV7-9	TRBJ1-2	once	.	TGTGCCAGCAGCTTCTCACAGACTAATAACTATGGCTACACCTTC	CASSFSQTNNYGYTF
TRBV6-6	TRBJ2-7	.	TRBD2	TGTGCCAGCAGTTACGTAGCGGGAGTAAAGGAGCAGTACTTC	CASSYVAGVKEQYF
TRBV6-6	TRBJ1-1	.	.	TGTGCCAGCGGTTTCACTGAAGCTTTCTTT	CASGFTEAFF
TRBV29-1	TRBJ2-6	.	TRBD1	TGCAGCGTTGTAGGACAGGACGTATTCTGGGCCAACGTCCTGACTTTC	CSVVGQDVFWANVLTF
TRBV2	TRBJ2-4	.	TRBD1	TGTGCCAGCAGTGGACAGGGGAAAAACATTCAGTACTTC	CASSGQGKNIQYF
TRBV4-1	TRBJ2-5	.	TRBD2	TGCGCCAGCAGCCAATGGGGGGAGGGCCCTCGAGAGACCCAGTACTTC	CASSQWGEGPRETQYF
TRBV18	TRBJ2-7	.	TRBD1	TGTGCCAGCTCACGATCCGGGACAGGGGCTCAGGACGAGCAGTACTTC	CASSRSGTGAQDEQYF
TRBV28	TRBJ1-3	.	.	TGTGCCAGCAGTCGAAACACCATATATTTT	CASSRNTIYF
TRBV5-1	TRBJ1-1	.	.	TGCGCCAGCAGCTTGGGATATTTGAACACTGAAGCTTTCTTT	CASSLGYLNTEAFF
TRBV28	TRBJ2-7	.	.	TGTGCCAGCAGTTTGTCAGGGTACGAGCAGTACTTC	CASSLSGYEQYF
TRBV4-1	TRBJ2-2	.	.	TGCGCCAGCAGCCAAGAATCCCCCGTTGCCAGGGGGGAGCTGTTTTTT	CASSQESPVARGELFF
TRBV30	TRBJ1-6	.	.	TGTGCCTGGAGTGCCCCCTATAATTCACCCCTCCACTTT	CAWSAPYNSPLHF
TRBV29-1	TRBJ2-7	once	.	TGCAGCGTTGCCCGACAGTCCTACGAGCAGTACTTC	CSVARQSYEQYF
TRBV28	TRBJ2-5	.	.	TGTGCCAGCAGTTTATCTTGGAGGTTGCAAGAGACCCAGTACTTC	CASSLSWRLQETQYF
TRBV7-2	TRBJ2-7	.	TRBD2	TGTGCCAGCAGCTTAATAGCGGGAGGGCCCCACGAGCAGTACTTC	CASSLIAGGPHEQYF
TRBV6-6	TRBJ1-1	.	TRBD1	TGTGCCAGCACCCCAGGGGGGGGGCGAGCTTTCTTT	CASTPGGGRAFF
TRBV19	TRBJ2-5	once	.	TGTGCCAGTATTGGGGATCGCGGGACGCGCCAGGAGACCCAGTACTTC	CASIGDRGTRQETQYF
TRBV5-1	TRBJ1-2	.	.	TGCGCCAGCAGCTCGTCCTTGGATGGGGATGGCTACACCTTC	CASSSSLDGDGYTF
TRBV5-6	TRBJ1-2	.	.	TGTGCCAGCAGCTTGGTAACTCTTCTCTATGGCTACACCTTC	CASSLVTLLYGYTF
TRBV30	TRBJ1-5	.	TRBD1	TGTGCCTGGAGTCCTGACAGGGGCAATCAGCCCCAGCATTTT	CAWSPDRGNQPQHF
TRBV4-2	TRBJ2-1	once	.	TGTGCCAGCAGCCAAGGGTTGGGCGGCGGCGGGGTCGGGGATGAGCAGTTCTTC	CASSQGLGGGGVGDEQFF
TRBV6-5	TRBJ1-1	.	.	TGTGCCAGCAGTTTAAGTTTGGTATGGGATACCGAAGCTTTCTTT	CASSLSLVWDTEAFF
TRBV11-2	TRBJ1-1	once	.	TGTGCCAGCAGCTTATTGTCCCTAGGGGGGGCCGGAGCTTTCTTT	CASSLLSLGGAGAFF
TRBV15	TRBJ2-1	.	.	TGTGCCACCAGCAGAGTCCCTAGTTGGATCCTGGGGAACTACAATGAGCAGTTCTTC	CATSRVPSWILGNYNEQFF
TRBV11-3	TRBJ1-1	.	.	TGTGCCAGCTCCCTAGGTGGAGGCGCCACTGAAGCTTTCTTT	CASSLGGGATEAFF
TRBV6-1	TRBJ2-3	.	TRBD2	TGTGCCAGCAGTGAAGAAGGGACTAGCGGGAAGAGCACAGATACGCAGTATTTT	CASSEEGTSGKSTDTQYF
TRBV7-8	TRBJ2-7	.	TRBD2	TGTGCCAGCAGCTGGGGGGGAGGGTACGGCTACGAGCAGTACTTC	CASSWGGGYGYEQYF
TRBV29-1	TRBJ1-1	once	.	TGCAGCGCAAGGACAAGAATGAACACTGAAGCTTTCTTT	CSARTRMNTEAFF
TRBV14	TRBJ1-3	.	.	TGTGCCAGCAGCCCTCGGACATCTTTTTCTGGAAACACCATATATTTT	CASSPRTSFSGNTIYF
TRBV5-1	TRBJ2-1	.	.	TGCGCCAGCAGCTTTTTAAATGAGCAGTTCTTC	CASSFLNEQFF
TRBV5-1	TRBJ1-4	.	TRBD1	TGCGCCAGCAGCTTGTGGGGACAGGGGATTAATGAAAAACTGTTTTTT	CASSLWGQGINEKLFF
TRBV5-1	TRBJ2-5	.	.	TGCGCCAGCAGGGGCGCCGAAGAGACCCAGTACTTC	CASRGAEETQYF
TRBV7-9	TRBJ2-7	.	TRBD2	TGTGCCAGCAGCTCGGGACTAGCGGGAGTTAGGGAGCAGTACTTC	CASSSGLAGVREQYF
TRBV4-1	TRBJ2-6	.	.	TGCGCCAGCAGCCAAGTTCCAGGTGAAGCCTCTGGGGCCAACGTCCTGACTTTC	CASSQVPGEASGANVLTF
TRBV10-1	TRBJ2-3	.	.	TGCGCCAGCAGTCCAACTAGATTCTACACAGATACGCAGTATTTT	CASSPTRFYTDTQYF
TRBV28	TRBJ2-2	.	.	TGTGCCAGCAGTTATAGTAGGAACACCGGGGAGCTGTTTTTT	CASSYSRNTGELFF
TRBV5-3	TRBJ2-5	.	.	TGTGCCAGAAGCCCACGACTAGGAGGGGAGACCCAGTACTTC	CARSPRLGGETQYF
TRBV6-6	TRBJ1-2	.	TRBD1	TGTGCCAGCAGTCAGAGTGGACAGGGGCCTTATGGCTACACCTTC	CASSQSGQGPYGYTF
TRBV4-2	TRBJ2-1	.	TRBD1	TGTGCCAGCAGCCCAGACAGGGTAGACCTTTACAATGAGCAGTTCTTC	CASSPDRVDLYNEQFF
TRBV10-1	TRBJ2-1	once	.	TGCGCCACTGCTGGGGCTAGCTCCTACAATGAGCAGTTCTTC	CATAGASSYNEQFF
TRBV5-5	TRBJ1-1	.	.	TGTGCCACCTACAGGGAAGTAGGGATGAACACTGAAGCTTTCTTT	CATYREVGMNTEAFF
TRBV14	TRBJ1-4	.	.	TGTGCCAGCAGCCAAGTCGGCGGGAGTAATGAAAAACTGTTTTTT	CASSQVGGSNEKLFF
TRBV2	TRBJ2-7	.	.	TGTGCCAGCAGTGAATTGGGGGAGCAGTACTTC	CASSELGEQYF
TRBV5-1	TRBJ2-2	.	TRBD2	TGCGCCAGCAGCTTGGGAGGGACTAGCGGCCGTCGGGAGCTGTTTTTT	CASSLGGTSGRRELFF